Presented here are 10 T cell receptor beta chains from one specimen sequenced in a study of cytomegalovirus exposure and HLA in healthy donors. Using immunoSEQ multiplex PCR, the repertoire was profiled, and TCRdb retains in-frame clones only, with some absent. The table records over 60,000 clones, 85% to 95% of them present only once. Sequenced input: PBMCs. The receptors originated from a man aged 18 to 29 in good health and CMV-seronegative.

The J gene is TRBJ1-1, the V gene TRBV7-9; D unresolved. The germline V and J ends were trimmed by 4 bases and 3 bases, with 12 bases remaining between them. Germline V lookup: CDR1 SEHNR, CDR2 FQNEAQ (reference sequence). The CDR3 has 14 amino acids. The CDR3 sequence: CASSSGSGYTEAFF. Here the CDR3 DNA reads TGTGCCAGCAGCTCGGGGTCGGGGTACACTGAAGCTTTCTTT.

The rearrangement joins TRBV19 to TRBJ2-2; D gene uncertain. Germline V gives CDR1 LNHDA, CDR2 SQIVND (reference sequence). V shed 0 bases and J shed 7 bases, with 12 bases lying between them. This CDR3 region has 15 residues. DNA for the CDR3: TGTGCCAGTAGTATAGAGGCCAGGCAGCACGGGGAGCTGTTTTTT. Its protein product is CASSIEARQHGELFF.

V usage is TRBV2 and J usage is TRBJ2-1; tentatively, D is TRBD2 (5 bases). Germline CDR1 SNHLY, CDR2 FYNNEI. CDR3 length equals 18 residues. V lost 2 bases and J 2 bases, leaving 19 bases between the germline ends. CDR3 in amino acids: CASSEFRTLNKAYNEQFF. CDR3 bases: TGTGCCAGCAGTGAATTTAGGACTTTGAATAAAGCCTACAATGAGCAGTTCTTC.

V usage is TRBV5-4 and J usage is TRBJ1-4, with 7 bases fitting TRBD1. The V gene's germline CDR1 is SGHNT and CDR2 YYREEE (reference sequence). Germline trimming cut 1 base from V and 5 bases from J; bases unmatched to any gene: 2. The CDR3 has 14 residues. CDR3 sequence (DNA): TGTGCCAGCAGCTTGTCAGGGGGGAATGAAAAACTGTTTTTT. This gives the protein CASSLSGGNEKLFF.

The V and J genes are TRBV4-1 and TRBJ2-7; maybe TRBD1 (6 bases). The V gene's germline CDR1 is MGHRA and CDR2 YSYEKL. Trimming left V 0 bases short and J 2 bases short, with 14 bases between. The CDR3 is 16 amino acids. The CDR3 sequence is CASSQDSTGSTYEQYF. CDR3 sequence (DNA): TGCGCCAGCAGCCAAGATAGTACAGGGTCGACCTACGAGCAGTACTTC.

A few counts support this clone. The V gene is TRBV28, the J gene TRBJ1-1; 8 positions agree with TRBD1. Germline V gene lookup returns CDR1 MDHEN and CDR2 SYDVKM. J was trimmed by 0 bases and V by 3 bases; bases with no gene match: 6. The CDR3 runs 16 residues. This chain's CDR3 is CASSLGGTGVNTEAFF. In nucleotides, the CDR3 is TGTGCCAGCAGTTTGGGTGGGACAGGCGTGAACACTGAAGCTTTCTTT.

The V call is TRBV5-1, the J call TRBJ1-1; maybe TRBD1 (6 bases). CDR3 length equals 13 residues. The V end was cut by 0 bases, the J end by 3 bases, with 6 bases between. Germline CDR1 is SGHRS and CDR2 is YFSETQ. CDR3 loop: CASSLDRDTEAFF. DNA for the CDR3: TGCGCCAGCAGCTTGGACAGGGACACTGAAGCTTTCTTT.

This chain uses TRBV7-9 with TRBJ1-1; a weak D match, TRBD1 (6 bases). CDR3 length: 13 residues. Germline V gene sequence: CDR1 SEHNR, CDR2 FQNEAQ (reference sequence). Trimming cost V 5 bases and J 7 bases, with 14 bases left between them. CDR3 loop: CASSADRSGEAFF. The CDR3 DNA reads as TGTGCCAGCAGCGCCGACAGGAGCGGTGAAGCTTTCTTT.

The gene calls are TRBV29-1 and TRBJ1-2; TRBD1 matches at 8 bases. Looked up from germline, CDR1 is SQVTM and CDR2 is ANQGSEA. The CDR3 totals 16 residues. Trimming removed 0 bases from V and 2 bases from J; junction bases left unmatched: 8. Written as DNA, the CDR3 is TGCAGCGTTGAAGACCCAGGGGGCAGGGTCAACTATGGCTACACCTTC. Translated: CSVEDPGGRVNYGYTF.

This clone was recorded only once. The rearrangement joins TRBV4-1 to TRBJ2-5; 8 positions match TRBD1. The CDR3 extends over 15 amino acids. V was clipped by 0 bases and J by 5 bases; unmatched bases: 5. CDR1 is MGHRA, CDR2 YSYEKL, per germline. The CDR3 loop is CASSQEQGGGETQYF. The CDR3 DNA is TGCGCCAGCAGCCAAGAACAGGGGGGTGGTGAGACCCAGTACTTC.